Listed here are 32 T cell receptor beta chains from one sample, sequenced in a study of shared clonotypes between healthy human individuals. Sequencing used immunoSEQ multiplex PCR; TCRdb keeps in-frame clones, though not all of them. The sample holds about 1.4 million clones, over 95% seen once. The sequencing sample was made of naive CD4+ T cells sorted from blood. Subset specified: CD45RA+ positively selected. These receptors came from a man aged 25-45 years in good health.

In nucleotides, the CDR3 is TGTGCCAGCACCCGGACAGGGCTGGTCGGGGAGCTGTTTTTT. It is translated as CASTRTGLVGELFF. The chain recombines TRBV6-1 with TRBJ2-2, with 8 nucleotides matching TRBD1. CDR1 MNHNS and CDR2 SASEGT come from the germline V gene. This CDR3 has 14 amino acids. Germline trimming cut 7 bases from V and 7 bases from J; bases unmatched to any gene: 8.

This chain connects TRBV7-2 to TRBJ2-3; 7 bases line up with TRBD1. V shed 5 bases and J 3 bases; nucleotides not matched to a gene: 8. There are 15 residues in the CDR3. Germline V gives CDR1 SGHTA, CDR2 FQGNSA. The CDR3 coding sequence is TGTGCCAGCAGCCTCCGACAGGGTCGTACAGATACGCAGTATTTT. Translated, it gives CASSLRQGRTDTQYF.

The V call is TRBV18, the J call TRBJ1-4, with D tentatively TRBD1 (5 bases). Germline V lookup: CDR1 KGHSH, CDR2 LQKENI. The CDR3 has 15 residues. V was clipped by 5 bases and J by 5 bases, with 15 bases between them. CDR3 sequence (DNA): TGTGCCAGCTCAAATAGGGACGGAGAAAATGAAAAACTGTTTTTT. This encodes CASSNRDGENEKLFF. Full variable domain (rest looked up from reference TRBV18 and TRBJ1-4): NAGVMQNPRHLVRRRGQEARLRCSPMKGHSHVYWYRQLPEEGLKFMVYLQKENIIDESGMPKERFSAEFPKEGPSILRIQQVVRGDSAAYFCASSNRDGENEKLFFGSGTQLSVL.

The rearrangement uses TRBV14 and TRBJ1-1, with D hard to call. Trimming stripped 4 bases from V and 2 bases from J, with 11 bases between. The CDR3 runs 14 residues. The germline gives CDR1 SGHDN, CDR2 FVKESK. CDR3 bases: TGTGCCAGCAGCCCGCGGTGGGGTAACACTGAAGCTTTCTTT. It is translated as CASSPRWGNTEAFF.

V gene TRBV12-2 combines with J gene TRBJ2-1; the D call of TRBD1 is as the table states it, not checked on the DNA. TRBV12-2 is a pseudogene locus. The CDR3 runs 19 residues. CDR3 loop: CASRFLVRGPGTAYNEQFF. Here the CDR3 DNA reads TGTGCAAGTCGCTTTTTAGTCCGTGGCCCCGGGACAGCCTACAATGAGCAGTTCTTC.

Turning to this clone: Other DNA variants within this sample encode the same CDR3. The chain has TRBV11-2 and TRBJ2-3; 7 nucleotides match TRBD2. J gave up 3 bases and V 1 base, and 1 base lay outside the gene matches. Germline CDR1 SGHAT, CDR2 FQNNGV. The CDR3 sequence is 14 residues long. The CDR3 coding sequence is TGTGCCAGCAGCTTAGCGGGAGGTACAGATACGCAGTATTTT. It is translated as CASSLAGGTDTQYF.

The J gene is TRBJ1-1, the V gene TRBV7-2; D gene uncertain. V lost 2 bases and J lost 2, with 9 bases in between. Per germline, CDR1 SGHTA and CDR2 FQGNSA. The CDR3 spans 14 residues. The CDR3 here is CASSLIVQNTEAFF. The CDR3 DNA reads TGTGCCAGCAGCTTAATTGTCCAAAACACTGAAGCTTTCTTT.

The V call is TRBV19, the J call TRBJ2-1; 7 bases are a match to TRBD2. The CDR3 totals 15 residues. Looked up from germline, CDR1 is LNHDA and CDR2 is SQIVND (reference sequence). After removal of 9 bases from V and 2 bases from J, the junction contained 10 bases not matched to a gene. The CDR3 sequence is CASSTSGTTYNEQFF. DNA for the CDR3: TGTGCCAGCTCAACTTCCGGGACTACCTACAATGAGCAGTTCTTC.

The chain joins TRBV9 to TRBJ1-1, with D perhaps TRBD1 (6 bases). Germline V gene sequence: CDR1 SGDLS, CDR2 YYNGEE. Deletions cut 0 bases from V and 4 bases from J, with 13 bases between. CDR3 length: 15 residues. The CDR3 loop reads CASSVVGGPATEAFF. The CDR3 coding sequence is TGTGCCAGCAGCGTAGTTGGGGGCCCGGCCACTGAAGCTTTCTTT.

A single count supports this clone. The V gene is TRBV4-2, the J gene TRBJ2-1; the match to TRBD2 covers 14 bases. After removal of 0 bases from V and 6 bases from J, the junction contained 10 bases not matched to a gene. Germline V gives CDR1 LGHNA, CDR2 YNFKEQ. The CDR3 has 19 residues. The CDR3 loop reads CASSQDSGLAGGSGNEQFF. As DNA, the CDR3 is TGTGCCAGCAGCCAAGACTCCGGACTAGCGGGAGGTTCTGGCAATGAGCAGTTCTTC.

The chain couples TRBV6-1 to TRBJ2-6; a weak D match, TRBD1 (5 bases). The V gene's germline CDR1 is MNHNS and CDR2 SASEGT. This CDR3 contains 15 residues. Trimming removed 2 bases from V and 2 bases from J, with 7 bases in between. The DNA of the CDR3 is TGTGCCAGCAGTGAATTGGGGCCTGGGGCCAACGTCCTGACTTTC. This translates into CASSELGPGANVLTF.

The gene calls are TRBV29-1 and TRBJ2-5; D uncertain. The V end was cut by 6 bases, the J end by 5 bases, with 22 bases between. CDR3 length equals 15 residues. Germline V gene data show CDR1 as SQVTM and CDR2 as ANQGSEA. This CDR3 is CSVTPGGAGWETQYF. CDR3 bases: TGCAGCGTCACGCCTGGCGGAGCTGGGTGGGAGACCCAGTACTTC. Complete variable domain (other parts from reference TRBV29-1 and TRBJ2-5): SAVISQKPSRDICQRGTSLTIQCQVDSQVTMMFWYRQQPGQSLTLIATANQGSEATYESGFVIDKFPISRPNLTFSTLTVSNMSPEDSSIYLCSVTPGGAGWETQYFGPGTRLLVL.

The chain uses TRBV5-1 and TRBJ1-1; no firm D call. Germline V gene lookup returns CDR1 SGHRS and CDR2 YFSETQ. Trimming removed 1 base at V and 2 bases at J, with 12 bases between. The CDR3 consists of 15 residues. Here the CDR3 reads CASSLTAPFNTEAFF. In DNA form, the CDR3 reads TGCGCCAGCAGCTTGACGGCACCATTTAACACTGAAGCTTTCTTT.

The sample holds one count of this clone. The chain links TRBV5-6 to TRBJ2-2; 11 bases match TRBD2. Losses at the gene ends were 4 bases for V and 3 bases for J; bases not matched to a gene: 5. The CDR3 has 16 residues. Germline V gene lookup returns CDR1 SGHDT and CDR2 YYEEEE. CDR3 sequence: CASSTLAGVYTGELFF. The DNA of the CDR3 is TGTGCCAGCAGCACACTAGCGGGAGTTTACACCGGGGAGCTGTTTTTT.

The chain has TRBV28 and TRBJ2-6; no definite D call. This CDR3 has 13 amino acids. Germline V gene data show CDR1 as MDHEN and CDR2 as SYDVKM. V shed 8 bases and J shed 1 base, with 6 bases lying between them. The CDR3 region is CASGESGANVLTF. The CDR3 DNA sequence: TGTGCCAGCGGAGAATCTGGGGCCAACGTCCTGACTTTC.

The chain recombines TRBV2 with TRBJ2-7, with 8 bases identical to TRBD1. The CDR3 sequence is 14 residues long. J gave up 0 bases and V 5 bases, and 3 bases lay outside the gene matches. Germline CDR1 reads SNHLY; CDR2 reads FYNNEI. The CDR3 nucleotides read TGTGCCAGCAGTATACAGGGGGACTCCTACGAGCAGTACTTC. This sequence encodes CASSIQGDSYEQYF.

The V call is TRBV2, the J call TRBJ1-2; D gene unclear. The V gene lost 4 bases and the J gene lost 7 bases, with 16 bases spanning the gap. CDR1 is SNHLY and CDR2 is FYNNEI in the germline V gene. The CDR3 runs 14 residues. The DNA for the CDR3 is TGTGCCAGCAGTGGAGGCGGCACTGCGGGTGGCTACACCTTC. It yields the protein CASSGGGTAGGYTF.

In the case of this clone: Other DNA sequences in the same sample also yield this CDR3. This chain uses TRBV7-2 with TRBJ2-5; D is ambiguous. The CDR3 sequence is 12 residues long. Deletions cut 5 bases from V and 0 bases from J, with 4 bases between. Per the germline V gene, CDR1 is SGHTA and CDR2 is FQGNSA. The CDR3: CASSLYQETQYF. In DNA, the CDR3 is TGTGCCAGCAGCCTTTACCAAGAGACCCAGTACTTC.

V usage is TRBV4-3 and J usage is TRBJ2-1; D gene unclear. Trimming pared 5 bases from V and 8 bases from J, leaving 13 bases between. The CDR3 is 13 residues long. Germline V gene data show CDR1 as LGHNA and CDR2 as YSLEER. The CDR3 is CASSSEGWHEQFF. The CDR3 DNA sequence: TGCGCCAGCAGCTCGGAAGGTTGGCATGAGCAGTTCTTC.

The J gene is TRBJ2-1, the V gene TRBV18; D gene unclear. Trimming shortened V by 4 bases and J by 2 bases, and 12 bases separated the two germline ends. Per the germline V gene, CDR1 is KGHSH and CDR2 is LQKENI. CDR3 length: 15 residues. This CDR3 reads CASSQSVIAYNEQFF. The DNA for the CDR3 is TGTGCCAGCTCACAGTCGGTTATCGCCTACAATGAGCAGTTCTTC.

The chain's CDR3 is CASSDKETNQPQHF. CDR3 DNA sequence: TGTGCCAGCAGTGATAAAGAGACCAATCAGCCCCAGCATTTT. The chain couples TRBV25-1 to TRBJ1-5; no definite D call. This CDR3 region has 14 residues. V was clipped by 3 bases and J by 3 bases, with 9 bases between them. Germline CDR1 MGHDK, CDR2 SYGVNS.

The chain recombines TRBV11-1 with TRBJ1-2; the match to TRBD1 covers 8 bases. Germline lookup yields CDR1 SGHAT and CDR2 FQDESV (reference sequence). The CDR3 has 14 amino acids. V was clipped by 5 bases and J by 8 bases; unmatched bases: 10. The CDR3: CASSPSGTGRGYTF. CDR3 bases: TGTGCCAGCAGCCCCTCTGGGACAGGAAGGGGCTACACCTTC.

The rearrangement joins TRBV15 to TRBJ1-5, with TRBD1 matching 10 bases. The J segment lost 7 bases and the V segment lost 5 bases, leaving 14 bases of the junction unmatched. This CDR3 is 17 amino acids long. CDR1 LNHNV and CDR2 YYDKDF come from the germline V gene (reference sequence). The chain's CDR3 is CATSVPSGTGVGQPQHF. In nucleotides, the CDR3 is TGTGCCACCAGCGTTCCCTCCGGGACAGGGGTTGGGCAGCCCCAGCATTTT. Combining the CDR3 with reference TRBV15 and TRBJ1-5 gives the whole variable domain DAMVIQNPRYQVTQFGKPVTLSCSQTLNHNVMYWYQQKSSQAPKLLFHYYDKDFNNEADTPDNFQSRRPNTSFCFLDIRSPGLGDTAMYLCATSVPSGTGVGQPQHFGDGTRLSIL.

The gene calls are TRBV5-1 and TRBJ2-1, with 12 bases that match TRBD2. The junction had 7 bases not matched to a gene; V was cut back by 4 bases and J by 8 bases. Germline values: CDR1 SGHRS, CDR2 YFSETQ. The CDR3 is 15 residues long. The CDR3 DNA reads as TGCGCCAGCAGCCCCGGGACTAGCGGGTTCGATGAGCAGTTCTTC. Protein sequence: CASSPGTSGFDEQFF.

The rearrangement links TRBV5-1 to TRBJ1-4, with a possible D match to TRBD1 (6 bases). CDR3 length: 15 residues. V lost 0 bases and J 7 bases, leaving 13 bases between the germline ends. Germline CDR1 reads SGHRS; CDR2 reads YFSETQ. CDR3 residues: CASSLAGGQVEKLFF. CDR3 DNA: TGCGCCAGCAGCTTGGCCGGGGGGCAAGTTGAAAAACTGTTTTTT.

This clone showed up just once. Other DNA variants within this sample encode the same CDR3. This chain connects TRBV2 to TRBJ2-5; D not resolved. Germline loops: CDR1 SNHLY, CDR2 FYNNEI. Trimming removed 1 base at V and 4 bases at J, with 4 bases between. The CDR3 has 12 residues. Written as DNA, the CDR3 is TGTGCCAGCAGTGAAGTGGGAGAGACCCAGTACTTC. Translated, it gives CASSEVGETQYF.

This clone was observed once. The chain has TRBV5-6 and TRBJ2-7; a possible D gene is TRBD1 (5 bases). Trimming removed 5 bases from V and 8 bases from J, with 20 bases in between. The CDR3 runs 14 residues. Germline CDR1 and CDR2: SGHDT and YYEEEE. This chain's CDR3 is CASSTVSQGSKQYF. The CDR3 nucleotides read TGTGCCAGCAGTACGGTTTCTCAGGGCTCGAAGCAGTACTTC. Complete variable domain (other parts from reference TRBV5-6 and TRBJ2-7): DAGVTQSPTHLIKTRGQQVTLRCSPKSGHDTVSWYQQALGQGPQFIFQYYEEEERQRGNFPDRFSGHQFPNYSSELNVNALLLGDSALYLCASSTVSQGSKQYFGPGTRLTVT.

The chain uses TRBV7-2 and TRBJ2-1, with D perhaps TRBD2 (5 bases). Trimming removed 1 base at V and 14 bases at J, with 18 bases between. CDR1 is SGHTA and CDR2 is FQGNSA in the germline V gene. The CDR3 is 14 amino acids. CDR3 amino acids: CASSLEGQNPGKFF. The CDR3 nucleotides are TGTGCCAGCAGCTTAGAGGGCCAGAACCCGGGGAAGTTCTTC.

V and J are TRBV18 and TRBJ2-5, with 8 bases fitting TRBD1. After removal of 2 bases from V and 6 bases from J, the junction contained 5 bases not matched to a gene. Germline V gives CDR1 KGHSH, CDR2 LQKENI. The CDR3 is 14 amino acids. The CDR3 sequence: CASSPRQGNKTQYF. The DNA for the CDR3 is TGTGCCAGCTCACCAAGACAGGGGAATAAGACCCAGTACTTC.

The rearrangement links TRBV19 to TRBJ2-5, with a tentative D call TRBD2 (6 bases). V was cut by 6 bases and J by 5 bases, with 13 bases left in between. The CDR3 totals 13 residues. Germline assignment: CDR1 LNHDA and CDR2 SQIVND (reference sequence). For the CDR3, the DNA is TGTGCCAGTAGGACTACTGGGGGGGAGACCCAGTACTTC. This sequence encodes CASRTTGGETQYF.

The chain couples TRBV18 to TRBJ1-5; no reliable D call. Germline CDR1 and CDR2: KGHSH and LQKENI. The CDR3 spans 16 residues. The V and J ends lost 2 bases and 0 bases respectively, with 11 bases between them. DNA for the CDR3: TGTGCCAGCTCACCAGTCCAGGCTTATAGCAATCAGCCCCAGCATTTT. It codes for CASSPVQAYSNQPQHF.

The V call is TRBV29-1, the J call TRBJ2-3; D remains ambiguous. Trimming shortened V by 7 bases and J by 1 base, and 9 bases separated the two germline ends. The germline CDR1 and CDR2 sequences are SQVTM and ANQGSEA. This CDR3 is 12 amino acids long. The chain's CDR3 is CSGGLGTDTQYF. Written as DNA, the CDR3 is TGCAGCGGGGGTTTGGGCACAGATACGCAGTATTTT.